The clone carrying this TCR beta chain was counted ten times or more. TCRdb re-called the 5' RACE reads through MiXCR, storing one row per CDR3 protein. This table has about 130,000 distinct CDR3 sequences, more than 6.5% appearing once. The V and J ends lost 0 bases and 0 bases respectively, with 13 bases between them. CDR3 length: 16 amino acids. The germline CDR1 and CDR2 sequences are SGHRS and YFSETQ. These data are taken from a study of T cells after yellow fever vaccination. This TCR derives from a man between 18 and 35 years old who received the YFV17D yellow fever vaccine. The V call is TRBV5-1, the J call TRBJ2-7; the D gene is possibly TRBD2 (6 bases). Sequencing used CD4+ T cells sorted from PBMCs, obtained roughly 10 days after the first yellow fever vaccination. In DNA, the CDR3 is TGCGCCAGCAGCTTGGGTCTAGCGCGGCTCTCCTACGAGCAGTACTTC. Translation: CASSLGLARLSYEQYF.